Listed below are T cell receptor beta chains from one sample, sequenced in a study of blood T cell repertoires in COVID-19. Repertoires were generated with immunoSEQ multiplex PCR, while TCRdb's copy carries only in-frame clones and drops some. The sample contains approximately 120,000 clones, less than 85% of which appear only once. The sample comprised peripheral blood. The receptors were gathered from an older woman with acute or convalescent COVID-19. Both conserved end residues are part of each CDR3. D genes are given only for firm matches. Clone size is given for some rows only: seen once, a few or many times, or a class if the clone is expanded.

TRBV29-1	NA	NA	TRBJ1-2	CSVLGGGRESGYTF	TGCAGCGTTCTTGGGGGAGGCAGGGAGAGTGGCTACACCTTC
TRBV6-1	TRBD1	NA	TRBJ1-1	CASSEWGQGENTEAFF	TGTGCCAGCAGTGAATGGGGCCAGGGGGAGAACACTGAAGCTTTCTTT
TRBV27	TRBD1	NA	TRBJ1-2	CASSRGDRAGYTF	TGTGCCAGCAGTCGGGGGGACAGGGCTGGCTACACCTTC
TRBV6-2/TRBV6-3	NA	NA	TRBJ1-3	CASSYSETGNTIYF	TGTGCCAGCAGTTACTCGGAGACTGGAAACACCATATATTTT
TRBV5-1	TRBD1	NA	TRBJ1-5	CASSPTGGPQPQHF	TGCGCCAGCAGCCCTACAGGGGGCCCTCAGCCCCAGCATTTT
TRBV3-1/TRBV3-2	NA	NA	TRBJ1-3	CASRRSVSGNTIYF	TGTGCCAGCCGACGGAGCGTCTCTGGAAACACCATATATTTT
TRBV3-1/TRBV3-2	TRBD2	NA	TRBJ2-3	CASSQSLAGPGYTQYF	TGTGCCAGCAGCCAATCCCTAGCGGGACCGGGATATACGCAGTATTTT
TRBV14	NA	NA	TRBJ1-2	CASSQDRANYGYTF	TGTGCCAGCAGCCAGGACAGAGCTAACTATGGCTACACCTTC
TRBV11-2	TRBD1	once	TRBJ1-2	CASSPDRGAGGYTF	TGTGCCAGCAGCCCGGACAGGGGAGCCGGTGGCTACACCTTC
TRBV29-1	TRBD1	NA	TRBJ2-5	CSVERGTGGVETQYF	TGCAGCGTTGAACGGGGGACAGGGGGCGTGGAGACCCAGTACTTC
TRBV28	TRBD1	NA	TRBJ1-5	CASSLGQGYQPQHF	TGTGCCAGCAGTTTAGGACAGGGGTATCAGCCCCAGCATTTT
TRBV4-3	NA	once	TRBJ1-2	CASSSNVEARSYTF	TGCGCCAGCAGCTCAAACGTTGAGGCACGGAGCTACACCTTC
TRBV19	TRBD1	NA	TRBJ1-5	CASSPISTGGWQPQHF	TGTGCCAGTAGCCCAATCTCAACAGGGGGCTGGCAGCCCCAGCATTTT
TRBV6-1	TRBD1	NA	TRBJ1-1	CASSDFGDRTQIPF	TGTGCCAGCAGTGATTTTGGGGACAGGACGCAGATACCCTTT
TRBV7-2	TRBD2	NA	TRBJ2-1	CASSWGAGGINEQFF	TGTGCCAGCAGCTGGGGAGCGGGGGGGATCAATGAGCAGTTCTTC